This TCR beta chain comes out of a study of T cells in Graves' hyperthyroidism and ophthalmopathy. The study's findings and limits: Ophthalmopathy was told apart from stable hyperthyroidism by a 13 V-J model.

This clonotype was found many times. Antigen specificity is unknown. Researchers took RNA transcripts and amplified the TCR beta CDR3 regions from them. The HTBI primer set was used in a first-round RT-PCR of the TCR CDR3. TCRdb reanalysed the multiplex PCR reads using MiXCR and keeps one entry per CDR3 protein. The repertoire holds a few hundred thousand distinct CDR3 sequences, with around 20% as singletons. The sequenced material came from blood. The source is a man between 18 and 29 years old with Graves' ophthalmopathy.

The CDR3 bases are TGCAGTGCTAGACGTTCTCTGAGCTATGGCTACACCTTC. Protein product: CSARRSLSYGYTF. The V and J genes are TRBV20-1 and TRBJ1-2; D call uncertain. The V and J ends lost 2 bases and 4 bases respectively, with 11 bases between them. The CDR3 is 13 residues long. CDR1 is DFQATT and CDR2 is SNEGSKA in the germline V gene (reference sequence).